This T cell receptor beta chain emerged from a study of blood T cell repertoires in COVID-19. Study as a whole: Sample material is recorded as cDNA or gDNA derived from T cells, B-cell-depleted T cells, or PBMCs.

Some clones are missing from TCRdb's copy, which holds only in-frame ones; the method was immunoSEQ multiplex PCR. This table has 100,000 to 150,000 clones, roughly 84% appearing once. V lost 0 bases and J 8 bases, leaving 25 bases between the germline ends. Germline assignment: CDR1 LGHNA and CDR2 YNFKEQ. The CDR3 is made up of 19 amino acids. The J gene is TRBJ1-4, the V gene TRBV4-2; D is uncertain. The clonotype was recovered from a woman of 80 years or more with acute or convalescent COVID-19. Sequenced: peripheral blood. CDR3 sequence reads: CASSQDFLGSGWSGEKLFF. CDR3 sequence (DNA): TGTGCCAGCAGCCAAGATTTTCTAGGCTCGGGGTGGAGTGGAGAAAAACTGTTTTTT.